Included here is one TCR beta chain sequence, with context. These data are taken from a study of blood T cell dynamics during melanoma immunotherapy. Specified time point: week 3, after first cycle of checkpoint inhibitor. The repertoire was sequenced with immunoSEQ multiplex PCR; TCRdb's copy has only in-frame clones and lacks some. The sample shows about 15,000 clones, around 88% of them seen only once. This CDR3 is 13 amino acids long. Germline assignment: CDR1 SGHRS and CDR2 YFSETQ. With V trimmed by 2 bases and J by 5 bases, 3 bases remained unmatched. This clonotype was obtained from a human donor with melanoma. Sequenced material: blood, taken from a patient treated with checkpoint blockade. The chain carries TRBV5-1 and TRBJ1-1; TRBD1 aligns across 7 bases. The CDR3 region is CASSFRQGTEAFF. The CDR3 DNA reads as TGCGCCAGCAGCTTCCGACAGGGAACTGAAGCTTTCTTT. The variable domain in full, completed from reference TRBV5-1 and TRBJ1-1, reads KAGVTQTPRYLIKTRGQQVTLSCSPISGHRSVSWYQQTPGQGLQFLFEYFSETQRNKGNFPGRFSGRQFSNSRSEMNVSTLELGDSALYLCASSFRQGTEAFFGQGTRLTVV.